The entry below describes one T cell receptor beta chain. Its antigen remains unknown. Measured with immunoSEQ multiplex PCR; TCRdb has only the in-frame clones, and not every one. The table includes some 790,000 clones, just under 75% detected once. The source of the sample is a study of shared clonotypes between healthy human individuals. Study summary: Those who served as donors were a couple of women and a few men between the ages of 18 and 49.

V lost 8 bases and J lost 4, with 17 bases in between. CDR3 length: 14 amino acids. Germline V CDR1 and CDR2: SGHTA, FQGNSA. General observations from the study: Four donors shared about 5% of their naive CD4 clonotypes. Clonotype sharing among donors was expected to depend on sequencing depth. Only a few donors were included, so the genetic and exposure-history diversity represented was limited.

The sample was memory CD4+ T cells sorted from blood. The sample's subset: CD45RA-negative fraction. The TCR originated in a woman in her twenties or thirties in good health. This chain links TRBV7-2 with TRBJ2-5; D call uncertain. CDR3 sequence: CASLPFGSRETQYF. The CDR3 DNA is TGTGCCAGCTTGCCATTTGGGTCGCGAGAGACCCAGTACTTC. Full variable domain (missing parts from reference TRBV7-2 and TRBJ2-5): GAGVSQSPSNKVTEKGKDVELRCDPISGHTALYWYRQSLGQGLEFLIYFQGNSAPDKSGLPSDRFSAERTGGSVSTLTIQRTQQEDSAVYLCASLPFGSRETQYFGPGTRLLVL.